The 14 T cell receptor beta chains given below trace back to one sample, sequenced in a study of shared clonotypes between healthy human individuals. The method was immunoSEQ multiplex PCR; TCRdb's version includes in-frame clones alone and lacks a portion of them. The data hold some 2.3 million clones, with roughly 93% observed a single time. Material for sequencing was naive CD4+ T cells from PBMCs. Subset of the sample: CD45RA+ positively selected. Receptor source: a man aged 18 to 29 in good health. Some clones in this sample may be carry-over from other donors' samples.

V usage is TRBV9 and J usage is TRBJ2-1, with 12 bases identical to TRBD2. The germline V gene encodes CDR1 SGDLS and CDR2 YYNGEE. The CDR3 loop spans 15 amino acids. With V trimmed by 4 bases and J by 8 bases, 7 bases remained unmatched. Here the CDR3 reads CASSPRLAGAYEQFF. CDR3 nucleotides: TGTGCCAGCAGCCCCAGACTAGCGGGAGCGTATGAGCAGTTCTTC.

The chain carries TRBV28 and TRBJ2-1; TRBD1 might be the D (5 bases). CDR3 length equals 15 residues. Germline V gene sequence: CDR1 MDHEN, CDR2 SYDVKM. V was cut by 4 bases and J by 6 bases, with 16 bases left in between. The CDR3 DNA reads TGTGCCAGCAGTTCGACAGCCCTGGGTATCAATGAGCAGTTCTTC. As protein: CASSSTALGINEQFF. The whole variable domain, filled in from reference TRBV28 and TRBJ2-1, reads DVKVTQSSRYLVKRTGEKVFLECVQDMDHENMFWYRQDPGLGLRLIYFSYDVKMKEKGDIPEGYSVSREKKERFSLILESASTNQTSMYLCASSSTALGINEQFFGPGTRLTVL.

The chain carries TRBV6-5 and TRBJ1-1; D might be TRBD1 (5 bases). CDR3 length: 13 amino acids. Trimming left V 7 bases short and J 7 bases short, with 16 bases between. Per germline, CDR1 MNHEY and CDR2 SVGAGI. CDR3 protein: CASTQDGGFEAFF. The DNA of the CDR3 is TGTGCCAGCACCCAGGACGGGGGGTTTGAAGCTTTCTTT.

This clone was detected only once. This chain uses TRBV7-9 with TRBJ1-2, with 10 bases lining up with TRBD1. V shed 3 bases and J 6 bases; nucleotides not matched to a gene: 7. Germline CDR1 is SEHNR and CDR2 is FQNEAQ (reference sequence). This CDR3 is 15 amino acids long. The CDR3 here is CASSFQTGGLDGYTF. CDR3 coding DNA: TGTGCCAGCAGCTTTCAGACAGGGGGCCTGGATGGCTACACCTTC.

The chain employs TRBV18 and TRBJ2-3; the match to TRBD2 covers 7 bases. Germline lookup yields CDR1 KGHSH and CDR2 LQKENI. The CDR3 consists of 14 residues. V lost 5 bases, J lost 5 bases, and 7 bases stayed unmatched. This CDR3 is CASSMVAGVDTQYF. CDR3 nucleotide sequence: TGTGCCAGCTCAATGGTAGCGGGCGTAGATACGCAGTATTTT.

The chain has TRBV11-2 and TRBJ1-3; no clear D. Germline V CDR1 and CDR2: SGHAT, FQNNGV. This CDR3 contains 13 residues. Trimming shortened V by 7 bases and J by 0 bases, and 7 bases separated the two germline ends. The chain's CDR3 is CASNTNSGNTIYF. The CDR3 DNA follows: TGTGCCAGCAACACAAACTCTGGAAACACCATATATTTT.

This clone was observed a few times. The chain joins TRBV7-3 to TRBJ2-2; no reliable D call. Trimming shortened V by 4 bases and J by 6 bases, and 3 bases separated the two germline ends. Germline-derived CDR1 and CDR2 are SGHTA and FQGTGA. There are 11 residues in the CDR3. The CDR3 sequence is CASSSSGELFF. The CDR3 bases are TGTGCCAGCAGCTCCTCCGGGGAGCTGTTTTTT.

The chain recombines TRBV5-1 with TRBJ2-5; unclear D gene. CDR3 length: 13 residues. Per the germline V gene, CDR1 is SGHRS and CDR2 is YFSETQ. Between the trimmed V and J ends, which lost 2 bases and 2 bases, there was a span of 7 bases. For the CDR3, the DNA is TGCGCCAGCAGCTTCCAGGTTCAAGAGACCCAGTACTTC. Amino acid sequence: CASSFQVQETQYF. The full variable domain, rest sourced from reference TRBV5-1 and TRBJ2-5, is KAGVTQTPRYLIKTRGQQVTLSCSPISGHRSVSWYQQTPGQGLQFLFEYFSETQRNKGNFPGRFSGRQFSNSRSEMNVSTLELGDSALYLCASSFQVQETQYFGPGTRLLVL.

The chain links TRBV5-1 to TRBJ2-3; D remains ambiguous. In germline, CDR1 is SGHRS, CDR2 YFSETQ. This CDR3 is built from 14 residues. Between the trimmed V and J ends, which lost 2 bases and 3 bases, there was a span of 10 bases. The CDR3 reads CASSFNHRTDTQYF. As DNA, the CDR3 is TGCGCCAGCAGCTTTAACCATAGGACAGATACGCAGTATTTT.

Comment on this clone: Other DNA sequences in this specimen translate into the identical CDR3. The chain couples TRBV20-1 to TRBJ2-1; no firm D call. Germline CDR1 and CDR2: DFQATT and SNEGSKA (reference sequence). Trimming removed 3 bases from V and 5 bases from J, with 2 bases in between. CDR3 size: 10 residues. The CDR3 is CSASHNEQFF. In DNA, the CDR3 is TGCAGTGCTAGCCACAATGAGCAGTTCTTC.

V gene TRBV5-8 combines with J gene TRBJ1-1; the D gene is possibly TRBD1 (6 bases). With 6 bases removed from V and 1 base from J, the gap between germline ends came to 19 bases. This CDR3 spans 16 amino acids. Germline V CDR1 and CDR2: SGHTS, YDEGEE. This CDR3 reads CASTMEGGTQNTEAFF. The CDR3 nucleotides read TGTGCCAGCACCATGGAGGGGGGGACACAGAACACTGAAGCTTTCTTT.

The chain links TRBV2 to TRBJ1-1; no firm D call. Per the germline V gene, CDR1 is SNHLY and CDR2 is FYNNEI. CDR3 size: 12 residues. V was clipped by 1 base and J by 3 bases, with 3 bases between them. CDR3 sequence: CASSEGYTEAFF. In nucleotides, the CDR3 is TGTGCCAGCAGTGAAGGATACACTGAAGCTTTCTTT.

The CDR3 DNA sequence: TGTGCCAGCAGCCCCCCTATCCCAAGGTCCAACAATGAGCAGTTCTTC. Amino acid sequence: CASSPPIPRSNNEQFF. This chain joins TRBV7-9 and TRBJ2-1; D not certain. V gave up 5 bases and J gave up 5 bases, with 19 bases separating them. The CDR3 totals 16 residues. Germline lookup yields CDR1 SEHNR and CDR2 FQNEAQ (reference sequence).

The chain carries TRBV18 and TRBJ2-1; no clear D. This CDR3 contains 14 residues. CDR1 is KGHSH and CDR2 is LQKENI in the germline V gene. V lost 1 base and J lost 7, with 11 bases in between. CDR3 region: CASSPRMTENEQFF. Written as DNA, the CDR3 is TGTGCCAGCTCACCACGTATGACCGAGAATGAGCAGTTCTTC.